This TCR beta chain appears in the sequencing data of a study of blood T cell repertoires in COVID-19. About the study: Sites across the United States, Italy and Spain contributed samples from acute and convalescent COVID-19. Sources were T cells, B-cell-depleted T cells, or PBMCs; the material itself was cDNA or gDNA.

The CDR3 is 15 residues long. The ends were cut back, 2 bases at V and 2 bases at J, with 12 bases in the middle. The germline V gene has CDR1 KGHSH and CDR2 LQKENI. The authors' processing: Counts of nucleated cells, estimated from reference gene primer amplification, were obtained. Measured with immunoSEQ multiplex PCR; TCRdb has only the in-frame clones, and not every one. V, J and clone size are those of that table, while D and trimming were read from the DNA. The data show around 180,000 clones, with approximately 79% seen just once and 17% held by the top ten. This clone turned up a few times. This receptor was identified in a man aged 60 to 69 with active or convalescent COVID-19. Material: peripheral blood. The chain carries TRBV18 and TRBJ2-5; D is ambiguous. As DNA, the CDR3 is TGTGCCAGCTCACCAAGCCCGCCGATGCAAGAGACCCAGTACTTC. Translated, it gives CASSPSPPMQETQYF.